The following is a TCR beta chain sequence with its context. There is no known antigen for this receptor. Base qualities are not recorded, but no much larger clone differs from it by a single base. The donors were included in the validation cohort of some 110 subjects, a group kept apart from the roughly 700-subject first cohort. The data belong to a study of cytomegalovirus exposure and HLA in healthy donors (TCRdb year 2017). For the study in its entirety: The 666 repertoires of the first cohort and the 120 validation repertoires were produced on the same platform, according to a later analysis. The study was designed to test whether signatures of past pathogen exposure could be identified by cataloging public T cell receptors. Besides the first cohort of more than 650 subjects, a separate validation cohort made up of 120 different subjects was used. To predict cytomegalovirus infection status, the study brought together high-throughput TCR immunosequencing, statistical association of individual TCRs with disease status, and machine learning. Here is what the overall study found, with its caveats: A later analysis had no HLA typing for the validation cohort, so co-occurrence there was scored across all 110 or so repertoires. The classifier was reported to diagnose cytomegalovirus status with high specificity and sensitivity in both the original cohort and the validation cohort. In the study, approximately 150 TCR beta chains were listed as associated with cytomegalovirus. While some public TCRs were present in many individuals, most TCR sequences turned up only very rarely across donors. A few of the identified cytomegalovirus-associated TCR beta chains were confirmed in vitro to be specific for cytomegalovirus antigens. It was suggested by the authors that the approach could potentially be generalized to other disease states and immunological phenotypes. Of the cluster scores, approximately 95% were above 0 in a later analysis, which found that TCRs clustered in the first cohort also tended to co-occur in the 95 to 150 validation repertoires.

Including the terminal cysteine and phenylalanine, the CDR3 comprises 15 residues. Only CDR3 DNA is held: 45 bases, read in frame from base 1. Deletion took 5 bases off V and 0 bases off J, with a span of 11 bases between the germline ends. The CDR1 and CDR2 encoded by the germline V gene (reference sequence) are SEHNR and FQNEAQ. Receptor libraries were prepared by the immunoSEQ multiplex PCR assay. The study's own analysis went as follows. A statistical classification framework was developed to diagnose cytomegalovirus status using the catalog of TCR beta chain sequences. The immuneACCESS repertoire file appears here via TCRdb, limited to in-frame rearrangements. These files lack a portion of the clones; in checked studies, under half of the deficit traces to unresolved V genes, and the cause of the others is not known. V and J calls and clone size follow that table, whereas D and trimming were derived from the DNA. In all, the sample holds a few hundred thousand clones, and roughly 89% of those were seen once. Roughly 0.4% of the sample is held by the ten biggest clonotypes.

The rearranged chain carries TRBV7-9 and TRBJ1-3; TRBD1 could be the D gene, as 5 bases match. The TCR sequence derives from a woman aged 18-29 years in good health and CMV-seronegative. Sequencing was performed on PBMCs. The CDR3 sequence is CASSEQARSGNTIYF. The DNA sequence is as follows: TGTGCCAGCAGCGAACAGGCCCGCTCTGGAAACACCATATATTTT.